What follows are 9 T cell receptor beta chains derived from one specimen sequenced in a study of cytomegalovirus exposure and HLA in healthy donors. Researchers ran the PCR with 60 Vbeta and 13 Jbeta primers. Clones were read by immunoSEQ multiplex PCR, and TCRdb kept only the in-frame ones, dropping some. The data show about 190,000 clones, more than 75% seen once. The specimen sequenced was PBMCs. These receptor sequences come from a woman aged 50 to 60 in good health and CMV-seropositive.

V usage is TRBV6-6 and J usage is TRBJ1-5; TRBD1 matches 8 bases. V shed 6 bases and J 7 bases; nucleotides not matched to a gene: 8. CDR3 length: 14 amino acids. Per the germline V gene, CDR1 is MNHNY and CDR2 is SVGAGI (reference sequence). The CDR3 DNA sequence: TGTGCCAGCAGGCCAACAGGGGGTGGGCAGCCCCAGCATTTT. Residues: CASRPTGGGQPQHF.

The chain joins TRBV4-2 to TRBJ2-7; maybe TRBD1 (6 bases). The CDR3 is 15 amino acids. Germline V gene data show CDR1 as LGHNA and CDR2 as YNFKEQ. V was pared by 0 bases and J by 9 bases, with 18 bases between. The CDR3 DNA follows: TGTGCCAGCAGCCAAGATTGGGGGCAGGGGTTGGTGCAGTACTTC. Protein: CASSQDWGQGLVQYF.

The chain carries TRBV11-2 and TRBJ2-5; D is undetermined. The CDR3 consists of 13 residues. CDR1 and CDR2 from the germline V gene are SGHAT and FQNNGV. V was shortened by 2 bases and J by 5 bases, with 9 bases between the two germline ends. CDR3 in amino acids: CASSLRLTETQYF. CDR3 bases: TGTGCCAGCAGCTTAAGGTTGACTGAGACCCAGTACTTC.

The count of this clone is one. V and J are TRBV4-3 and TRBJ2-3; 8 nucleotides line up with TRBD2. The J segment lost 6 bases and the V segment lost 6 bases, leaving 5 bases of the junction unmatched. The CDR3 runs to 13 residues. Germline CDR1 reads LGHNA; CDR2 reads YSLEER. The CDR3 bases are TGCGCCAGCAGTGGCGGGGGGTGGGATACGCAGTATTTT. It encodes CASSGGGWDTQYF.

The rearrangement links TRBV18 to TRBJ1-1, with D perhaps matching TRBD1 (6 bases). The V end was cut by 6 bases, the J end by 5 bases, with 13 bases between. The CDR3 runs 13 residues. CDR1 and CDR2 (germline): KGHSH, LQKENI. The CDR3: CASSEQGFTEAFF. DNA for the CDR3: TGTGCCAGCTCCGAACAGGGTTTTACTGAAGCTTTCTTT.

The chain has TRBV27 and TRBJ1-2, with TRBD1 identical over 10 bases. The CDR3 covers 14 residues. From germline, CDR1 is MNHEY and CDR2 SMNVEV (reference sequence). V shed 5 bases, J shed 8 bases, and the junction held 8 bases outside the gene matches. The CDR3: CASSARDRGRGYTF. The CDR3 DNA reads TGTGCCAGCAGTGCGCGGGACAGGGGCCGGGGCTACACCTTC.

DNA of the CDR3: TGTGCCAGCAGCCCACCCCTCGGGAAGGGGGTCACAGATACGCAGTATTTT. Translating it yields CASSPPLGKGVTDTQYF. J is TRBJ2-3 and V is TRBV5-6; D may be TRBD1 (6 bases). V lost 4 bases and J lost 2, with 20 bases in between. Per germline, CDR1 SGHDT and CDR2 YYEEEE. There are 17 residues in the CDR3.

The CDR3 spells CASSLLNSPLHF. DNA for the CDR3: TGTGCCAGCAGTTTACTTAATTCACCCCTCCACTTT. The V and J genes are TRBV27 and TRBJ1-6; D remains unclear. The CDR3 is 12 amino acids. Per the germline V gene, CDR1 is MNHEY and CDR2 is SMNVEV (reference sequence). V dropped 2 bases and J dropped 6 bases, with 2 bases sitting between them.

This chain connects TRBV10-3 to TRBJ1-2; D is ambiguous. The CDR3 contains 15 residues. CDR1 and CDR2 (germline): ENHRY, SYGVKD. V lost 3 bases and J lost 5, with 16 bases in between. The DNA of the CDR3 is TGTGCCATCAGTGAATTCGCGGACTTTCTGTATGGCTACACCTTC. It encodes CAISEFADFLYGYTF.